This T cell receptor (beta chain) was identified during a study of blood T cell repertoires in COVID-19. Study summary: Material from acute and convalescent COVID-19 was sourced from the United States, Italy and Spain. T cells, B-cell-depleted T cells, or PBMCs supplied cDNA or gDNA.

The Seattle patients joined while their infection was active and were tracked longitudinally afterward. Original analysis: It was from reference gene primer amplification that nucleated cell counts were estimated. Generated by immunoSEQ multiplex PCR, the TCRdb table keeps only in-frame clones and is missing some. V, J and clone size are those of that table, while D and trimming were read from the DNA. The sample consists of over 150,000 clones, approximately 88% of them appearing once. There are 14 residues in the CDR3. The J segment lost 6 bases and the V segment lost 3 bases, leaving 2 bases of the junction unmatched. From germline, CDR1 is MRHNA and CDR2 SNTAGT.

The sequence derives from a woman aged 40-49 years with COVID-19, enrolled during active disease. The rearrangement links TRBV6-4 to TRBJ2-1; 10 bases agree with TRBD2. The source material was peripheral blood. The chain's CDR3 is CASSESGGVNEQFF. For the CDR3, the DNA is TGTGCCAGCAGTGAAAGCGGGGGGGTCAATGAGCAGTTCTTC.